The T cell receptor beta chain under discussion was sequenced for a study of blood T cell repertoires in COVID-19. As originally analysed: Counts of nucleated cells, estimated from reference gene primer amplification, were obtained. The table came from immunoSEQ multiplex PCR; TCRdb's copy has only in-frame clones and leaves some out. V, J and clone size are those of that table, while D and trimming were read from the DNA. The sample contains around 160,000 clones, approximately 83% of which appear only once. V gave up 3 bases and J gave up 0 bases; unmatched junction bases: 4. The V gene's germline CDR1 is SGHVS and CDR2 FQNEAQ. The CDR3 loop spans 16 amino acids.

Sequencing was carried out using peripheral blood. This clonotype was sampled from an older woman with COVID-19, enrolled during active disease. V is TRBV7-8 and J is TRBJ1-1, with 10 bases matching TRBD1. In DNA, the CDR3 is TGTGCCAGCAGCTTTGGGGGGACAGGGGTGAACACTGAAGCTTTCTTT. It translates to CASSFGGTGVNTEAFF.